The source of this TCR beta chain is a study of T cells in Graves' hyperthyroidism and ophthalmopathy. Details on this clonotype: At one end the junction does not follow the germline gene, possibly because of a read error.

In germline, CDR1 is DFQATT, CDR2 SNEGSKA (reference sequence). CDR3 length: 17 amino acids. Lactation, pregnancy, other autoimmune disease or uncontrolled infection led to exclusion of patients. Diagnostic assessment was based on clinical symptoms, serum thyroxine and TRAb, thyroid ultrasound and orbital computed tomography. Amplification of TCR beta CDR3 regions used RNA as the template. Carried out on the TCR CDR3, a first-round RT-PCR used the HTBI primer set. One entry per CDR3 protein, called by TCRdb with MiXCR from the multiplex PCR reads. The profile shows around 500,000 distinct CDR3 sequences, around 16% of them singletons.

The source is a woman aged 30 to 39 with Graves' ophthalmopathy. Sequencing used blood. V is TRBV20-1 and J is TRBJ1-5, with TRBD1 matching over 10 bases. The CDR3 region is CGATTGGAGFINQPQHF. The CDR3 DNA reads TGCGGTGCCACGACAGGGGGCGCAGGGTTCATCAATCAGCCCCAGCATTTT.